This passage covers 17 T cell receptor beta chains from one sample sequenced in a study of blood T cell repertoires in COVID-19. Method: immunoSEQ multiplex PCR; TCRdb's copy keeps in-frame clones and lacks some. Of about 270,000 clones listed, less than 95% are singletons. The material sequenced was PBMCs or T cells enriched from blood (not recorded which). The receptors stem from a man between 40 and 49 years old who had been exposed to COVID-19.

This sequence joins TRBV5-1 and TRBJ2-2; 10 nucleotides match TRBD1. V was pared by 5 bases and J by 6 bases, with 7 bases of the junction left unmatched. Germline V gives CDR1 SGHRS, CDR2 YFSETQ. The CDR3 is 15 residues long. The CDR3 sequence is CASRTGTGDPGELFF. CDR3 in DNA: TGCGCCAGCAGAACCGGGACAGGGGACCCCGGGGAGCTGTTTTTT.

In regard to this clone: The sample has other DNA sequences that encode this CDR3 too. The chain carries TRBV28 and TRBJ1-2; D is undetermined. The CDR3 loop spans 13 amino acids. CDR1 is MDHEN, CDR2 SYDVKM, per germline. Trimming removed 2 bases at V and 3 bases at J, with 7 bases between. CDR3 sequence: CASSLRGDYGYTF. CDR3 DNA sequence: TGTGCCAGCAGTTTACGGGGTGACTATGGCTACACCTTC.

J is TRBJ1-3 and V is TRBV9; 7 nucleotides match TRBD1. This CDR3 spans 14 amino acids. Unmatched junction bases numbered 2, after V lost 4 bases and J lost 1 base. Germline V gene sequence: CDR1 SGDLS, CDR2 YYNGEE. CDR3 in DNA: TGTGCCAGCAGCCAGGGGGGATCTGGAAACACCATATATTTT. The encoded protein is CASSQGGSGNTIYF.

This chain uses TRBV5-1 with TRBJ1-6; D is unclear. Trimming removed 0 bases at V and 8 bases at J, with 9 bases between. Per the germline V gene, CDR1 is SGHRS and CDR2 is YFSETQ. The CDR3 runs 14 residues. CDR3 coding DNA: TGCGCCAGCAGCTTGGATCCCCGGGATTCACCCCTCCACTTT. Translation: CASSLDPRDSPLHF.

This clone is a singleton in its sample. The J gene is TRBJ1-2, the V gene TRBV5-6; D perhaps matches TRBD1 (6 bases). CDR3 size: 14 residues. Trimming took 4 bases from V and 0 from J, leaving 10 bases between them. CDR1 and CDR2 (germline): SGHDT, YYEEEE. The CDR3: CASSKDRANYGYTF. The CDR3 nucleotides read TGTGCCAGCAGCAAGGACAGAGCTAACTATGGCTACACCTTC.

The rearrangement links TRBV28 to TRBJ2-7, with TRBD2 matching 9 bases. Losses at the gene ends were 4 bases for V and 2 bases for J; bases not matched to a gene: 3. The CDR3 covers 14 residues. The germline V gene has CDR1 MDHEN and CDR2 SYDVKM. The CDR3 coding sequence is TGTGCCAGCAGTTCCATAGCGGGGGCCTACGAGCAGTACTTC. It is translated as CASSSIAGAYEQYF.

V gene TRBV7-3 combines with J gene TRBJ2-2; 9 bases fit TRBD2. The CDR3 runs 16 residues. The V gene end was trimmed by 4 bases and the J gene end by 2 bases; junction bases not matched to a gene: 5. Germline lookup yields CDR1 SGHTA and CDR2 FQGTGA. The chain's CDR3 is CASSSGTSPNTGELFF. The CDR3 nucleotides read TGTGCCAGCAGCTCCGGGACTAGCCCAAACACCGGGGAGCTGTTTTTT. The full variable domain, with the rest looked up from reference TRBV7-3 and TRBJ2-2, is GAGVSQTPSNKVTEKGKYVELRCDPISGHTALYWYRQSLGQGPEFLIYFQGTGAADDSGLPNDRFFAVRPEGSVSTLKIQRTERGDSAVYLCASSSGTSPNTGELFFGEGSRLTVL.

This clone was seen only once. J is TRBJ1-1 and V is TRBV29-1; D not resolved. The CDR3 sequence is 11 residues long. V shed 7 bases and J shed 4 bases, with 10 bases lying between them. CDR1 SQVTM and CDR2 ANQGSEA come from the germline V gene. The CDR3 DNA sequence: TGCAGCGCTGACGAGTCCACTGAAGCTTTCTTT. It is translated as CSADESTEAFF.

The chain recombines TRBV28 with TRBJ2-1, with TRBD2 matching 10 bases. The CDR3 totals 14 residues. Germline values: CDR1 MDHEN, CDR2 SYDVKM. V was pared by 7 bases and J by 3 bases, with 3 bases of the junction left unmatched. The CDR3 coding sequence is TGTGCCAGCAATATAGCGGGAGGCTACAATGAGCAGTTCTTC. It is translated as CASNIAGGYNEQFF. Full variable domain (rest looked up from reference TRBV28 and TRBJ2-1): DVKVTQSSRYLVKRTGEKVFLECVQDMDHENMFWYRQDPGLGLRLIYFSYDVKMKEKGDIPEGYSVSREKKERFSLILESASTNQTSMYLCASNIAGGYNEQFFGPGTRLTVL.

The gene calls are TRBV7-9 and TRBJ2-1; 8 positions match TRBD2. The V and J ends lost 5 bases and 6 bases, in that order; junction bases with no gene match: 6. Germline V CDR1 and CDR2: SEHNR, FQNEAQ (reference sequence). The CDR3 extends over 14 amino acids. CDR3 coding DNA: TGTGCCAGCAGCCCCGGGACTAGTGTCAATGAGCAGTTCTTC. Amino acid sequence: CASSPGTSVNEQFF.

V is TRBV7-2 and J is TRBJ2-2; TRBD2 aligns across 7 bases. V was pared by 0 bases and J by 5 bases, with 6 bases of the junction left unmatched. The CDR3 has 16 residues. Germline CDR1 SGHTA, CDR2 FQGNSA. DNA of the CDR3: TGTGCCAGCAGCTTAGCCGGGCGGGAGTGGACCGGGGAGCTGTTTTTT. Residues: CASSLAGREWTGELFF.

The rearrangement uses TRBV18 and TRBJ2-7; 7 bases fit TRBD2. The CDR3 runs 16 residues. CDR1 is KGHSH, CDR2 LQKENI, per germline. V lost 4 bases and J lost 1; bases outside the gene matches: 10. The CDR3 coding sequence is TGTGCCAGCTCACTGGGAATAGCGGGCCGATCCTACGAGCAGTACTTC. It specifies CASSLGIAGRSYEQYF.

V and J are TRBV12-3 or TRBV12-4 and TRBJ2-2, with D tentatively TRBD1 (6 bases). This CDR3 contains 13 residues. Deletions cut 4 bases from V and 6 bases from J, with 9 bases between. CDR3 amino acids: CASSYREAGELFF. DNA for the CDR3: TGTGCCAGCAGTTACAGGGAAGCCGGGGAGCTGTTTTTT.

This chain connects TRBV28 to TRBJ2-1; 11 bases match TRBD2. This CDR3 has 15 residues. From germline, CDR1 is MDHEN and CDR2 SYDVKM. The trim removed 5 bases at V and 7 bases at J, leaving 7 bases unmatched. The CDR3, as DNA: TGTGCCAGCAGTATGGAGAGACTAGCGGGGAATGAGCAGTTCTTC. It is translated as CASSMERLAGNEQFF. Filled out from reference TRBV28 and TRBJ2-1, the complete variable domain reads DVKVTQSSRYLVKRTGEKVFLECVQDMDHENMFWYRQDPGLGLRLIYFSYDVKMKEKGDIPEGYSVSREKKERFSLILESASTNQTSMYLCASSMERLAGNEQFFGPGTRLTVL.

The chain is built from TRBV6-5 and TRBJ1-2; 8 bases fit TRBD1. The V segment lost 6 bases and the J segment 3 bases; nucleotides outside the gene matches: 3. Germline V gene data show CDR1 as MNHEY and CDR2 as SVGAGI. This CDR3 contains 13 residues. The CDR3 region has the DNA TGTGCCAGCAGCATGACAGGGGACTATGGCTACACCTTC. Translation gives CASSMTGDYGYTF.

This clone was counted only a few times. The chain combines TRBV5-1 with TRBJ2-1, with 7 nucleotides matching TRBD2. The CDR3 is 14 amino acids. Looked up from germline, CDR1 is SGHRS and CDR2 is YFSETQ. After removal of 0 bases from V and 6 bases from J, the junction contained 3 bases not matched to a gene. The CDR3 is CASSLGWEGNEQFF. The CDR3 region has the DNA TGCGCCAGCAGCTTGGGGTGGGAGGGCAATGAGCAGTTCTTC.

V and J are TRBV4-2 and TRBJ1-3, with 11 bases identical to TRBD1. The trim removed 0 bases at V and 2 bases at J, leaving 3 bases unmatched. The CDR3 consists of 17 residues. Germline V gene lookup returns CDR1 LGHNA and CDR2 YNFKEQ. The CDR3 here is CASSQEGQGGAGNTIYF. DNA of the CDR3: TGTGCCAGCAGCCAAGAGGGACAGGGGGGAGCTGGAAACACCATATATTTT.